This TCR beta chain was recorded in a study of read filtering for tumor transcriptome and immune sequencing. The library was built from 400 ng RNA with molecular barcoded adaptors for alpha/delta and beta/gamma chains. TCRdb itself ran the reads through MiXCR, one entry per CDR3 protein. The sample has 100,000 to 150,000 distinct CDR3 sequences, approximately 13% seen once; the top ten hold just under 8.5%. Study outcomes and limitations: The CD138-negative fraction was mixed bone marrow immune cells, not pure T cells.

In the case of this clonotype: Its antigen remains unknown.

The germline V gene encodes CDR1 DFQATT and CDR2 SNEGSKA (reference sequence). CDR3 length equals 14 residues. V lost 1 base to trimming and J lost 0 bases, with 8 bases between them. The receptor was derived from a donor at least 40 years old with multiple myeloma. The V call is TRBV20-1, the J call TRBJ2-3; D is ambiguous. Sequencing was performed on a population of CD138-negative cells sorted from bone marrow. In DNA form, the CDR3 reads TGCAGTGCTAGAGGTAGTAGGAGCACAGATACGCAGTATTTT. Translating it yields CSARGSRSTDTQYF.